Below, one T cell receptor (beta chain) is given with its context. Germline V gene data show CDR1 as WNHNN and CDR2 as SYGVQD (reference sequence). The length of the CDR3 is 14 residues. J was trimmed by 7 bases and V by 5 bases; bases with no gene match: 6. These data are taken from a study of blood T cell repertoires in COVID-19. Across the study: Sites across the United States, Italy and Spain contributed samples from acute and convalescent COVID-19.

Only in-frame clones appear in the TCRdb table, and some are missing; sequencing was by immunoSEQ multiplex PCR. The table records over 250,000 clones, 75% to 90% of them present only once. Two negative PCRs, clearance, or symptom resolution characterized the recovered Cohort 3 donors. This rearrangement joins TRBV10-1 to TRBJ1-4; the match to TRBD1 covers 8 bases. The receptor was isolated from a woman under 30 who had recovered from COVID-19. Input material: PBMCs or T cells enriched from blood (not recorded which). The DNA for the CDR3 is TGCGCCAGCAGTCCGGGACAGGAAACTGAAAAACTGTTTTTT. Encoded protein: CASSPGQETEKLFF.